One and the same sample provided the 14 T cell receptor beta chains below, sequenced in a study of blood T cell repertoires in COVID-19. The data were produced by immunoSEQ multiplex PCR, yet TCRdb's version contains in-frame clones alone and is incomplete. The repertoire holds 130,000 to 150,000 clones, with roughly nine tenths as singletons. Sequenced material: PBMCs or T cells enriched from blood (not recorded which). These receptor sequences come from a woman aged 40 to 50 who had been exposed to COVID-19.

This sequence joins TRBV28 and TRBJ2-7, with D possibly being TRBD2 (6 bases). Looked up from germline, CDR1 is MDHEN and CDR2 is SYDVKM. The CDR3 is made up of 11 amino acids. V lost 5 bases, J lost 9 bases, and 11 bases lay in between. CDR3 DNA sequence: TGTGCCAGCAGTAACCGGGAGTGGCAGTACTTC. Its protein is CASSNREWQYF.

V is TRBV5-8 and J is TRBJ1-5, with 7 bases aligning to TRBD1. V lost 5 bases, J lost 4 bases, and 12 bases stayed unmatched. Germline V lookup: CDR1 SGHTS, CDR2 YDEGEE. The CDR3 contains 16 residues. The CDR3 DNA reads TGTGCCAGCAGAAAACGTGGGACAGCTAAAAATCAGCCCCAGCATTTT. It translates to CASRKRGTAKNQPQHF. Together with reference TRBV5-8 and TRBJ1-5, the CDR3 gives the full variable domain: EAGVTQSPTHLIKTRGQQATLRCSPISGHTSVYWYQQALGLGLQFLLWYDEGEERNRGNFPPRFSGRQFPNYSSELNVNALELEDSALYLCASRKRGTAKNQPQHFGDGTRLSIL.

The chain couples TRBV6-1 to TRBJ2-2, with TRBD1 matching over 7 bases. Germline trimming cut 1 base from V and 3 bases from J; bases unmatched to any gene: 2. Looked up from germline, CDR1 is MNHNS and CDR2 is SASEGT. CDR3 length: 15 amino acids. The CDR3 loop reads CASSEDRGYTGELFF. Here the CDR3 DNA reads TGTGCCAGCAGTGAAGACAGGGGCTACACCGGGGAGCTGTTTTTT.

The sample holds one count of this clone. The chain recombines TRBV10-2 with TRBJ2-7; 7 bases are shared with TRBD2. This CDR3 region has 15 residues. V was pared by 7 bases and J by 0 bases, with 9 bases of the junction left unmatched. In germline, CDR1 is WSHSY, CDR2 SAAADI. In nucleotides, the CDR3 is TGCGCCAGCACTGAATTAGCGGGTGGCTCCTACGAGCAGTACTTC. Its protein product is CASTELAGGSYEQYF.

The chain employs TRBV4-2 and TRBJ2-5; D may be TRBD2 (6 bases). V lost 1 base and J 4 bases, leaving 22 bases between the germline ends. The CDR3 runs 18 residues. CDR1 and CDR2 from the germline V gene are LGHNA and YNFKEQ. CDR3 amino acids: CASSQGGAQSGLSETQYF. CDR3 DNA: TGTGCCAGCAGCCAAGGGGGCGCGCAGAGCGGGTTGTCAGAGACCCAGTACTTC.

This clone was seen just once. The chain links TRBV29-1 to TRBJ2-7; tentative D call: TRBD2 (6 bases). Germline V lookup: CDR1 SQVTM, CDR2 ANQGSEA. Trimming removed 6 bases from V and 4 bases from J, with 22 bases in between. This CDR3 spans 15 amino acids. CDR3 coding DNA: TGCAGCGTGGTCGGGAAGTCGGGAGAGTTATACGAGCAGTACTTC. Translated: CSVVGKSGELYEQYF.

The chain joins TRBV9 to TRBJ1-1, with TRBD1 as a possible D gene (6 bases). Germline values: CDR1 SGDLS, CDR2 YYNGEE. V was cut by 0 bases and J by 11 bases, with 17 bases left in between. This CDR3 has 14 residues. This CDR3 is CASSVGGQGPTAFF. Here the CDR3 DNA reads TGTGCCAGCAGCGTAGGGGGACAAGGCCCGACGGCTTTCTTT.

The chain is built from TRBV29-1 and TRBJ2-1; TRBD1 matches at 10 bases. CDR1 SQVTM and CDR2 ANQGSEA come from the germline V gene. This CDR3 region has 16 residues. With 1 base clipped from V and 6 bases from J, the junction kept 9 bases outside the gene matches. For the CDR3, the DNA is TGCAGCGTTGAAGGCTTACGGACAGGGGGATTCAATGAGCAGTTCTTC. It translates to CSVEGLRTGGFNEQFF.

The CDR3 loop is CASMRQAEGEQYF. The DNA of the CDR3 is TGTGCCAGCATGCGTCAGGCTGAGGGCGAGCAGTACTTC. The rearrangement uses TRBV6-5 and TRBJ2-7; D is perhaps TRBD2 (5 bases). V was trimmed by 7 bases and J by 6 bases, leaving 16 bases between them. There are 13 residues in the CDR3. CDR1 is MNHEY, CDR2 SVGAGI, per germline.

The rearrangement links TRBV10-1 to TRBJ2-5; 7 nucleotides align to TRBD2. CDR3 length: 15 amino acids. Germline CDR1 reads WNHNN; CDR2 reads SYGVQD (reference sequence). V dropped 3 bases and J dropped 2; count of bases not matched to a gene: 6. CDR3 bases: TGCGCCAGCAGTGAAAGACTGGGGGGGCAAGAGACCCAGTACTTC. Protein product: CASSERLGGQETQYF.

The chain uses TRBV4-1 and TRBJ1-1; tentatively, D is TRBD1 (6 bases). Germline CDR1 reads MGHRA; CDR2 reads YSYEKL. V was pared by 1 base and J by 4 bases, with 10 bases between. There are 14 residues in the CDR3. CDR3 region: CASSQAGVATEAFF. CDR3 sequence (DNA): TGCGCCAGCAGCCAAGCAGGGGTGGCCACTGAAGCTTTCTTT.

The CDR3: CASSQDGAGGLNEQFF. In nucleotides, the CDR3 is TGCGCCAGCAGCCAAGATGGAGCGGGAGGGCTCAATGAGCAGTTCTTC. The V gene is TRBV4-1, the J gene TRBJ2-1; 10 nucleotides line up with TRBD2. V lost 0 bases, J lost 6 bases, and 5 bases stayed unmatched. The CDR3 covers 16 residues. CDR1 MGHRA and CDR2 YSYEKL come from the germline V gene.

The rearrangement uses TRBV28 and TRBJ2-7; D possibly corresponds to TRBD1 (8 bases). Germline CDR1 MDHEN, CDR2 SYDVKM. The CDR3 runs 13 residues. V lost 8 bases to trimming and J lost 7 bases, with 18 bases between them. The CDR3 DNA follows: TGTGCCAGCCGTTCTACAGGGGGAGGGGAGCAGTACTTC. Its protein is CASRSTGGGEQYF.

The V call is TRBV29-1, the J call TRBJ2-1; a weak D match, TRBD1 (6 bases). Germline assignment: CDR1 SQVTM and CDR2 ANQGSEA. Between the trimmed V and J ends, which lost 6 bases and 6 bases, there was a span of 18 bases. This CDR3 has 14 residues. The CDR3 DNA reads TGCAGCGTGGTAAAATACAGGGTTCGCAATGAGCAGTTCTTC. Amino acids: CSVVKYRVRNEQFF.